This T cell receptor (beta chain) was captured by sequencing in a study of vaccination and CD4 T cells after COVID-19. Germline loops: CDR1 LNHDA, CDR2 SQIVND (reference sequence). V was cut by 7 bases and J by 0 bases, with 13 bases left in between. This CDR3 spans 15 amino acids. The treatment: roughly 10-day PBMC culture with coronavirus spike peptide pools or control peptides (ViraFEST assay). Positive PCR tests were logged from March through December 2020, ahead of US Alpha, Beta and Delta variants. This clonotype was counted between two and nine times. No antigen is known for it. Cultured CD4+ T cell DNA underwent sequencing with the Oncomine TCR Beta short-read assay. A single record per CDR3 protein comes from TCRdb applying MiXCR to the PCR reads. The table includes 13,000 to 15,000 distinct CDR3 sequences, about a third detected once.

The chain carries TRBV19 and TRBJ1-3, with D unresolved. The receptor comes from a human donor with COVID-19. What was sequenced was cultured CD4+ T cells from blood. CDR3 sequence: CASKVGLISGNTIYF. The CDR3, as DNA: TGTGCCAGTAAGGTCGGGCTGATCTCTGGAAACACCATATATTTT.